Included here is one T cell receptor beta chain sequence, with context. What it binds is unknown. The data derive from a study of cytomegalovirus exposure and HLA in healthy donors. Study-wide context: An early release of data contained around 80 million unique TCRs, which came from HLA-typed donors.

Whole-study findings and limits: Usually a TCR sequence was rare, but some public TCRs were found in many donors. In a later analysis, HLA-associated TCR beta chains were more clonally expanded than equally common others. In a later analysis, CMV-associated beta chains were mostly HLA-associated, it appeared.

CDR1 is LGHNA, CDR2 YSLEER, per germline. The CDR3 length is 14 residues. J was trimmed by 1 base and V by 5 bases; bases with no gene match: 5. Primers: 60 Vbeta forward and 13 Jbeta reverse. Clones were sequenced by immunoSEQ multiplex PCR, and TCRdb holds only the in-frame ones, with some missing. The sample includes roughly 120,000 clones, around 70% of them seen just once. The V and J genes are TRBV4-3 and TRBJ2-7; 7 bases agree with TRBD1. The TCR sequence derives from a middle-aged woman in good health and CMV-seropositive. Specimen: PBMCs. CDR3 bases: TGCGCCAGCAGCACGGACAGGTTGTCCTACGAGCAGTACTTC. It encodes CASSTDRLSYEQYF.